The next 18 T cell receptor beta chains were all read from a single sample in a study of cytomegalovirus exposure and HLA in healthy donors (TCRdb year 2017). The library came from the immunoSEQ multiplex PCR assay. For the multiplex PCR, a mixture combining 60 forward primers for TCR Vbeta segments and 13 reverse primers for TCR Jbeta segments was used. TCRdb holds this immuneACCESS table with in-frame rearrangements only. Some clones are missing; in checked studies, unresolved V genes explain under half, and the rest has no known cause. This sample has about 170,000 clones in its table, and roughly 80% of those were observed once. The ten largest clones take up approximately 0.78% of the sample. The material sequenced was PBMCs. These receptors were collected from a woman younger than 35 in good health and CMV-seronegative.

The chain combines TRBV4-3 with TRBJ2-7; possibly TRBD2 for D (6 bases). The CDR3 loop spans 16 amino acids. Deletions cut 2 bases from V and 7 bases from J, with 21 bases between. Germline V gene data show CDR1 as LGHNA and CDR2 as YSLEER. Here the CDR3 reads CASSQRYWDSAGEQYF. The DNA of the CDR3 is TGCGCCAGCAGCCAACGATATTGGGACTCCGCTGGGGAGCAGTACTTC.

The rearrangement joins TRBV29-1 to TRBJ2-7; TRBD1 matches at 9 bases. The CDR3 extends over 11 amino acids. Germline V gene data show CDR1 as SQVTM and CDR2 as ANQGSEA. J gave up 12 bases and V 6 bases, and 9 bases lay outside the gene matches. CDR3 residues: CSVSDGTGRYF. For the CDR3, the DNA is TGCAGCGTCTCGGATGGGACAGGGAGGTACTTC.

The rearrangement uses TRBV19 and TRBJ2-3, with 12 bases identical to TRBD2. The CDR3 spans 18 residues. V was clipped by 1 base and J by 0 bases; unmatched bases: 5. CDR1 LNHDA and CDR2 SQIVND come from the germline V gene (reference sequence). In nucleotides, the CDR3 is TGTGCCAGTAGTATAGGCCTGACTAGCGGGAGTAGCACAGATACGCAGTATTTT. Its protein is CASSIGLTSGSSTDTQYF.

CDR3 in amino acids: CASSLEGWEVEKLFF. The CDR3 DNA reads TGTGCCAGCAGCTTAGAAGGGTGGGAGGTGGAAAAACTGTTTTTT. The chain links TRBV7-8 to TRBJ1-4, with D unresolved. Germline CDR1 SGHVS, CDR2 FQNEAQ. V dropped 1 base and J dropped 8 bases, with 14 bases sitting between them. The CDR3 has 15 amino acids.

The rearrangement joins TRBV6-6 to TRBJ2-5; 14 positions agree with TRBD2. The J call may be wrong; the DNA end is better matched by TRBJ2-7. Germline-derived CDR1 and CDR2 are MNHNY and SVGAGI (reference sequence). The CDR3 has 16 amino acids. CDR3 in DNA: TGTGCCAGCAGTTACACAGGGACTAGCGGGAGCTACGAGCAGTACTTC. It yields the protein CASSYTGTSGSYEQYF.

Written as DNA, the CDR3 is TGCGCCAGCAGCCAGCACTTGGCGGGGGGCCAGTCCGGGGAGCTGTTTTTT. It translates to CASSQHLAGGQSGELFF. The chain is built from TRBV4-1 and TRBJ2-2, with 8 bases matching TRBD2. Trimming took 3 bases from V and 6 from J; bases not matched to a gene: 12. Germline V gene data show CDR1 as MGHRA and CDR2 as YSYEKL. The CDR3 totals 17 residues.

V and J are TRBV28 and TRBJ2-7; D unresolved. From germline, CDR1 is MDHEN and CDR2 SYDVKM. The length of the CDR3 is 14 residues. V shed 10 bases and J shed 0 bases, with 16 bases lying between them. This chain's CDR3 is CATRKILSSYEQYF. The CDR3 nucleotides read TGTGCCACTCGCAAGATTCTAAGCTCCTACGAGCAGTACTTC.

V is TRBV2 and J is TRBJ1-1; D is perhaps TRBD1 (5 bases). This CDR3 contains 14 residues. The V gene's germline CDR1 is SNHLY and CDR2 FYNNEI. V was clipped by 10 bases and J by 4 bases, with 19 bases between them. This CDR3 is CATTILAGPTEAFF. The DNA of the CDR3 is TGTGCCACTACAATTTTGGCAGGGCCCACTGAAGCTTTCTTT.

CDR3 amino acids: CASKSRIGELFF. The CDR3 nucleotides read TGCGCCAGCAAATCCAGGATCGGGGAGCTGTTTTTT. V and J are TRBV10-1 and TRBJ2-2; D ambiguous. This CDR3 contains 12 residues. Deletions cut 7 bases from V and 7 bases from J, with 10 bases between. Per germline, CDR1 WNHNN and CDR2 SYGVQD (reference sequence).

This sequence joins TRBV7-8 and TRBJ1-3, with 7 nucleotides matching TRBD1. This CDR3 is built from 16 residues. CDR1 is SGHVS and CDR2 is FQNEAQ in the germline V gene. Germline trimming cut 3 bases from V and 2 bases from J; bases unmatched to any gene: 7. The CDR3: CASSFKPTGTGNTIYF. CDR3 coding DNA: TGTGCCAGCAGCTTCAAACCGACAGGGACTGGAAACACCATATATTTT. Looking up the rest from reference TRBV7-8 and TRBJ1-3 gives the full variable domain: GAGVSQSPRYKVAKRGQDVALRCDPISGHVSLFWYQQALGQGPEFLTYFQNEAQLDKSGLPSDRFFAERPEGSVSTLKIQRTQQEDSAVYLCASSFKPTGTGNTIYFGEGSWLTVV.

The chain links TRBV28 to TRBJ2-5, with 7 bases aligning to TRBD1. Germline lookup yields CDR1 MDHEN and CDR2 SYDVKM. The junction had 9 bases not matched to a gene; V was cut back by 6 bases and J by 5 bases. The CDR3 runs 14 residues. For the CDR3, the DNA is TGTGCCAGCAGCGGACAGGCACGAATGGAGACCCAGTACTTC. As protein: CASSGQARMETQYF.

The chain combines TRBV7-3 with TRBJ2-7, with D perhaps TRBD2 (6 bases). Germline loops: CDR1 SGHTA, CDR2 FQGTGA. The CDR3 length is 13 residues. V lost 5 bases to trimming and J lost 4 bases, with 12 bases between them. The CDR3 sequence is CASSLRGGYEQYF. DNA for the CDR3: TGTGCCAGCAGCCTAAGGGGAGGTTACGAGCAGTACTTC.

The chain uses TRBV7-8 and TRBJ2-3, with TRBD1 matching 7 bases. Germline CDR1 is SGHVS and CDR2 is FQNEAQ. The CDR3 loop spans 16 amino acids. V lost 5 bases to trimming and J lost 3 bases; unmatched junction nucleotides: 11. CDR3 nucleotide sequence: TGTGCCAGCAGCATCGGGACAGTCACATGGACAGATACGCAGTATTTT. The encoded protein is CASSIGTVTWTDTQYF.

The V gene is TRBV7-2, the J gene TRBJ1-4, with 7 positions matching TRBD1. This CDR3 is built from 17 residues. Germline loops: CDR1 SGHTA, CDR2 FQGNSA. V gave up 2 bases and J gave up 7 bases; unmatched junction bases: 13. The CDR3 reads CASSLLGTAKKGEKLFF. CDR3 coding DNA: TGTGCCAGCAGCTTACTCGGGACAGCCAAGAAAGGTGAAAAACTGTTTTTT.

The chain is built from TRBV2 and TRBJ2-5, with D perhaps TRBD2 (6 bases). Trimming left V 3 bases short and J 5 bases short, with 13 bases between. Germline CDR1 is SNHLY and CDR2 is FYNNEI. This CDR3 has 14 amino acids. CDR3 in DNA: TGTGCCAGCAGTGAGCGGCAGGGAGGCGAGACCCAGTACTTC. It codes for CASSERQGGETQYF.

The rearrangement links TRBV5-1 to TRBJ2-1; 14 nucleotides align to TRBD2. The germline V gene encodes CDR1 SGHRS and CDR2 YFSETQ. The CDR3 sequence is 21 residues long. V dropped 2 bases and J dropped 6; count of bases not matched to a gene: 19. This chain's CDR3 is CASSFSPPTSGRAQVGNEQFF. The CDR3 DNA follows: TGCGCCAGCAGCTTTTCTCCGCCGACTAGCGGGAGGGCCCAAGTAGGCAATGAGCAGTTCTTC.

The chain links TRBV29-1 to TRBJ1-1; maybe TRBD1 (6 bases). Germline CDR1 SQVTM, CDR2 ANQGSEA. Trimming took 0 bases from V and 4 from J, leaving 15 bases between them. The CDR3 totals 15 residues. CDR3 loop: CSVEEVYRVGTEAFF. CDR3 coding DNA: TGCAGCGTTGAAGAAGTGTACAGGGTGGGCACTGAAGCTTTCTTT. The full variable domain, rest sourced from reference TRBV29-1 and TRBJ1-1, is SAVISQKPSRDICQRGTSLTIQCQVDSQVTMMFWYRQQPGQSLTLIATANQGSEATYESGFVIDKFPISRPNLTFSTLTVSNMSPEDSSIYLCSVEEVYRVGTEAFFGQGTRLTVV.

The J gene is TRBJ2-5, the V gene TRBV7-9; D gene uncertain. V lost 4 bases and J 2 bases, leaving 11 bases between the germline ends. The CDR3 has 14 residues. Germline values: CDR1 SEHNR, CDR2 FQNEAQ (reference sequence). The CDR3 loop reads CASSSFLVQETQYF. As DNA, the CDR3 is TGTGCCAGCAGCTCATTTCTAGTACAAGAGACCCAGTACTTC.